Each of the 4 T cell receptor beta chains below was sequenced from the same sample in a study of OX40 agonist ivuxolimab in advanced cancers. Method: immunoSEQ multiplex PCR; TCRdb's copy keeps in-frame clones and lacks some. The sample shows roughly 58,000 clones, 87% of them seen only once. The sequenced sample was CD4+ or CD8+ T cells sorted from blood, obtained in a trial of the OX40 agonist ivuxolimab. The receptors were sampled from an adult with an advanced solid tumor such as melanoma, head and neck, liver or kidney cancer.

The genes are TRBV5-1 and TRBJ2-3; D unresolved. V gave up 6 bases and J gave up 0 bases, with 11 bases separating them. The CDR3 has 14 amino acids. CDR1 SGHRS and CDR2 YFSETQ come from the germline V gene. CDR3 sequence reads: CASKEAPSTDTQYF. The CDR3 nucleotides are TGCGCCAGCAAGGAAGCCCCTAGCACAGATACGCAGTATTTT.

The rearrangement uses TRBV6-1 and TRBJ1-1; maybe TRBD1 (6 bases). The ends were cut back, 6 bases at V and 8 bases at J, with 10 bases in the middle. The CDR3 has 11 residues. From germline, CDR1 is MNHNS and CDR2 SASEGT. The CDR3 loop reads CASRRTDEAFF. The CDR3 DNA reads TGTGCCAGCAGACGGACAGACGAAGCTTTCTTT.

The chain couples TRBV6-1 to TRBJ1-5; D gene uncertain. V lost 2 bases and J lost 0, with 11 bases in between. Germline V gene lookup returns CDR1 MNHNS and CDR2 SASEGT. CDR3 length equals 16 residues. CDR3: CASSERVSFSNQPQHF. The CDR3 DNA reads TGTGCCAGCAGTGAACGGGTCTCGTTTAGCAATCAGCCCCAGCATTTT.

This chain joins TRBV28 and TRBJ2-3, with a possible D match to TRBD1 (7 bases). The CDR3 spans 14 residues. The germline CDR1 and CDR2 sequences are MDHEN and SYDVKM. V lost 8 bases to trimming and J lost 6 bases, with 18 bases between them. CDR3 nucleotides: TGTGCCAGCTTCCCAGGGGGGCGTTCGGATACGCAGTATTTT. As protein: CASFPGGRSDTQYF.